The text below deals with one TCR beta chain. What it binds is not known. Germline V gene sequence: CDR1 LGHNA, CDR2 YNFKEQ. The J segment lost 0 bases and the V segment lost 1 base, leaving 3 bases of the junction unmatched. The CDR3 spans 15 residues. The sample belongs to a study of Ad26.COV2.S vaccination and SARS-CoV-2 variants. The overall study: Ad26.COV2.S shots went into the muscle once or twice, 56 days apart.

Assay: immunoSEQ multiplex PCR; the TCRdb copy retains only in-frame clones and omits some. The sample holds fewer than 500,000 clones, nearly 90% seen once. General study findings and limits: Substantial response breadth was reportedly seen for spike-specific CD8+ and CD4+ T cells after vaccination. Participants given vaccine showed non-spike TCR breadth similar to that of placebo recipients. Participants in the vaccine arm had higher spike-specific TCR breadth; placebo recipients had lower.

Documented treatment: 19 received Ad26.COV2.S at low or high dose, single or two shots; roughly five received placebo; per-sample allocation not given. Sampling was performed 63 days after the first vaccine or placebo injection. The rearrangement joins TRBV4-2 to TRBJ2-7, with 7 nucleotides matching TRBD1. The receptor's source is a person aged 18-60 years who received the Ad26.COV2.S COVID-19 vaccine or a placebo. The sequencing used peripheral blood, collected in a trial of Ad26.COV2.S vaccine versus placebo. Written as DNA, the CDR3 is TGTGCCAGCAGCCAAGGTGGGGACAGCTCCTACGAGCAGTACTTC. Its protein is CASSQGGDSSYEQYF.